This T cell receptor (beta chain) derives from a study of cytomegalovirus exposure and HLA in healthy donors. The PCR contained 60 Vbeta and 13 Jbeta primers. Original processing notes: Later, tens of millions of unique TCR beta chains were counted in an analysis, and about 10 million of them were shared. Sequencing was performed with immunoSEQ multiplex PCR; in TCRdb, only in-frame clones are kept and a portion is missing. Clone size and V and J calls were adopted from that table, with D and trimming inferred from the DNA. Of roughly 100,000 clones detected, about 80% appear once; the ten largest clones hold roughly 4%. Per germline, CDR1 SGHRS and CDR2 YFSETQ. V trimming: 2 bases; J trimming: 3 bases; junction bases outside the gene matches: 4. CDR3 size: 16 residues. On this clone: Its antigen is not known.

Points from the study as a whole: When a later analysis compared HLA-associated TCR beta chains with equally common others, the HLA-associated chains turned out to be more clonally expanded and to have lower generation probabilities. Reports indicated that the classifier achieved high specificity and sensitivity in diagnosing cytomegalovirus status.

The chain has TRBV5-1 and TRBJ2-3, with TRBD2 matching over 12 bases. The sequence came from a man aged 40-49 years in good health and CMV-seronegative. The sequenced sample was PBMCs. The chain's CDR3 is CASSFSSGGATDTQYF. CDR3 coding DNA: TGCGCCAGCAGCTTTTCTAGCGGGGGGGCGACAGATACGCAGTATTTT.